The 3 T cell receptor beta chains listed next were all sequenced from one sample in a study of Ad26.COV2.S vaccination and SARS-CoV-2 variants. Treatment described: roughly 20 received Ad26.COV2.S at low or high dose, single or two shots; about 5 received placebo; per-sample allocation not given. The investigators took samples on day 63 after the first vaccine or placebo injection. Repertoires were generated with immunoSEQ multiplex PCR, while TCRdb's copy carries only in-frame clones and drops some. The sample records hundreds of thousands of clones, more than 70% being singletons. The input for sequencing was peripheral blood, taken in a trial of Ad26.COV2.S vaccine versus placebo. The receptors were gathered from a person aged 18-65 years who received the Ad26.COV2.S COVID-19 vaccine or a placebo.

This chain uses TRBV29-1 with TRBJ1-1; D may be TRBD1 (5 bases). The V gene lost 4 bases and the J gene lost 5 bases, with 14 bases spanning the gap. Germline lookup yields CDR1 SQVTM and CDR2 ANQGSEA. CDR3 length: 13 amino acids. Here the CDR3 DNA reads TGCAGCGTTGGAATAGGGGCTGGTACTGAAGCTTTCTTT. This sequence encodes CSVGIGAGTEAFF.

This clone appeared a single time. The chain employs TRBV5-6 and TRBJ2-5, with D unresolved. This CDR3 has 11 amino acids. The germline V gene has CDR1 SGHDT and CDR2 YYEEEE. Trimming pared 0 bases from V and 10 bases from J, leaving 7 bases between. The chain's CDR3 is CASSLEGNQYF. In nucleotides, the CDR3 is TGTGCCAGCAGCTTGGAAGGAAACCAGTACTTC.

This chain uses TRBV9 with TRBJ1-3; unclear D gene. CDR1 and CDR2 from the germline V gene are SGDLS and YYNGEE. Trimming removed 4 bases from V and 0 bases from J, with 8 bases in between. This CDR3 has 14 residues. CDR3 amino acids: CASSPGSSGNTIYF. The CDR3 DNA sequence: TGTGCCAGCAGCCCCGGGAGCTCTGGAAACACCATATATTTT.